Presented here are 15 T cell receptor beta chains from one specimen sequenced in a study of response to subunit inactivated influenza vaccine (dated by TCRdb to about 2018). Receptor libraries were prepared by RT-PCR. The sample was run on an Illumina HiSeq 2500. TCRdb's own reprocessing of the public reads used fastp at Q25 and MiXCR and kept productive beta chains. Here each entry gathers all rows of one CDR3 protein and keeps the most common genes and DNA. The sample table contains around 580,000 distinct CDR3 sequences; only one count was recorded for over 9.5% of them. More than 8.5% of the sample goes to the ten largest clones. The input for sequencing was PBMCs from blood, taken on the day of vaccination. The origin of the receptors is a man aged 45-65 years who received an inactivated influenza vaccine. Donor details come from another sample of the same person, matched by shared clones.

The sample holds a few counts of this clonotype. CDR3 DNA sequence: TGTGCCAGCAGTGATCCGGGACGTATGGATGAGCAGTTCTTC. It codes for CASSDPGRMDEQFF. The genes are TRBV6-1 and TRBJ2-1; D may match TRBD1 or TRBD2 (5 bases each). The CDR3 loop spans 14 amino acids. Germline CDR1 and CDR2: MNHNS and SASEGT. V lost 3 bases to trimming and J lost 8 bases, with 14 bases between them.

This clonotype has only a few counts. The V and J genes are TRBV9 and TRBJ2-7, with unresolved D. Per germline, CDR1 SGDLS and CDR2 YYNGEE. This CDR3 region has 9 residues. Trimming pared 8 bases from V and 5 bases from J, leaving 5 bases between. The CDR3 region is CARLDEQYF. CDR3 DNA: TGTGCCAGATTGGACGAGCAGTACTTC. Full variable domain (remainder filled in from reference TRBV9 and TRBJ2-7): DSGVTQTPKHLITATGQRVTLRCSPRSGDLSVYWYQQSLDQGLQFLIQYYNGEERAKGNILERFSAQQFPDLHSELNLSSLELGDSALYFCARLDEQYFGPGTRLTVT.

V is TRBV11-1 and J is TRBJ2-7; the D gene is possibly TRBD1 (8 bases). The CDR3 spans 14 residues. V was clipped by 5 bases and J by 1 base, with 12 bases between them. CDR1 is SGHAT and CDR2 is FQDESV in the germline V gene (reference sequence). The CDR3 nucleotides read TGTGCCAGCAGCGACAGGGGAGGGTCCTACGAGCAGTACTTC. It codes for CASSDRGGSYEQYF.

This chain links TRBV6-2 or TRBV6-3 with TRBJ2-1; 8 bases are shared with TRBD2. The junction had 9 bases not matched to a gene; V was cut back by 7 bases and J by 4 bases. The CDR3 spans 15 residues. Germline lookup yields CDR1 MNHEY and CDR2 SVGEGT. As DNA, the CDR3 is TGTGCCAGCAACCCCGGGAGGGGGGGATACAATGAGCAGTTCTTC. Its translation: CASNPGRGGYNEQFF.

This sequence joins TRBV7-3 and TRBJ2-5; 14 nucleotides align to TRBD2. J lost 1 base, V lost 1 base, and 17 bases had no gene match. This CDR3 is 22 amino acids long. The germline V gene encodes CDR1 SGHTA and CDR2 FQGTGA. CDR3 residues: CASSLKPGTSGSVKERQETQYF. Here the CDR3 DNA reads TGTGCCAGCAGCTTAAAGCCCGGGACTAGCGGGAGCGTGAAGGAACGCCAAGAGACCCAGTACTTC.

This clonotype has a handful of counts. The rearrangement links TRBV24-1 to TRBJ2-2; D possibly corresponds to TRBD2 (5 bases). Germline V gene data show CDR1 as KGHDR and CDR2 as SFDVKD. This CDR3 is built from 13 residues. The germline V and J ends were trimmed by 10 bases and 1 base, with 9 bases remaining between them. The CDR3 region has the DNA TGTGCCACGCGGACTGAGAACACCGGGGAGCTGTTTTTT. Its protein product is CATRTENTGELFF.

The V and J genes are TRBV5-4 and TRBJ2-7; 7 nucleotides align to TRBD1. Germline V lookup: CDR1 SGHNT, CDR2 YYREEE (reference sequence). CDR3 length: 13 amino acids. J lost 5 bases, V lost 2 bases, and 4 bases had no gene match. CDR3 loop: CASSLWTGNEQYF. DNA of the CDR3: TGTGCCAGCAGCTTATGGACAGGTAACGAGCAGTACTTC. The variable domain in full, with the rest retrieved from reference TRBV5-4 and TRBJ2-7, is ETGVTQSPTHLIKTRGQQVTLRCSSQSGHNTVSWYQQALGQGPQFIFQYYREEENGRGNFPPRFSGLQFPNYSSELNVNALELDDSALYLCASSLWTGNEQYFGPGTRLTVT.

This clonotype was found a few times. J is TRBJ1-2 and V is TRBV6-2 or TRBV6-3, with D possibly matching TRBD1 (5 bases). V was trimmed by 2 bases and J by 3 bases, leaving 16 bases between them. Per the germline V gene, CDR1 is MNHEY and CDR2 is SVGEGT. This CDR3 has 16 residues. In nucleotides, the CDR3 is TGTGCCAGCAGTTACGGTCCCCAGGGAGAGGACTATGGCTACACCTTC. As protein: CASSYGPQGEDYGYTF.

V gene TRBV5-5 combines with J gene TRBJ1-2; a possible D gene is TRBD1 (5 bases). V gave up 4 bases and J gave up 6 bases, with 13 bases separating them. Germline V gives CDR1 SGHKS, CDR2 YYEKEE (reference sequence). The CDR3 runs to 13 residues. The CDR3 sequence: CASSGRAGDGYTF. The DNA for the CDR3 is TGTGCCAGCAGCGGCCGAGCGGGGGATGGCTACACCTTC. Together with reference TRBV5-5 and TRBJ1-2, the CDR3 gives the full variable domain: DAGVTQSPTHLIKTRGQQVTLRCSPISGHKSVSWYQQVLGQGPQFIFQYYEKEERGRGNFPDRFSARQFPNYSSELNVNALLLGDSALYLCASSGRAGDGYTFGSGTRLTVV.

This clonotype was detected many times. V usage is TRBV20-1 and J usage is TRBJ1-5, with 7 nucleotides matching TRBD1. From germline, CDR1 is DFQATT and CDR2 SNEGSKA (reference sequence). This CDR3 has 18 amino acids. Trimming removed 0 bases from V and 1 base from J; junction bases left unmatched: 12. Here the CDR3 reads CSARDLGRGTGSNQPQHF. The CDR3 bases are TGCAGTGCTAGAGATTTAGGCAGGGGGACTGGGAGCAATCAGCCCCAGCATTTT.

The chain recombines TRBV28 with TRBJ2-5; TRBD1 matches at 11 bases. The CDR3 length is 15 residues. V gave up 8 bases and J gave up 5 bases; unmatched junction bases: 10. The germline CDR1 and CDR2 sequences are MDHEN and SYDVKM. The CDR3: CASGLRTGGWETQYF. The CDR3, as DNA: TGTGCCAGCGGACTCCGGACAGGGGGCTGGGAGACCCAGTACTTC. The full variable domain, rest sourced from reference TRBV28 and TRBJ2-5, is DVKVTQSSRYLVKRTGEKVFLECVQDMDHENMFWYRQDPGLGLRLIYFSYDVKMKEKGDIPEGYSVSREKKERFSLILESASTNQTSMYLCASGLRTGGWETQYFGPGTRLLVL.

This clonotype was seen a handful of times. One end of the junction is discordant with germline, which a read error may explain. The chain is built from TRBV6-5 and TRBJ1-4; D not certain. This CDR3 spans 12 amino acids. Germline CDR1 reads MNHEY; CDR2 reads SVGAGI. The CDR3 reads CASSYRNSYRIF. CDR3 nucleotide sequence: TGTGCCAGCAGTTACAGGAACAGCTATAGGATTTTT.

This clonotype was recorded a few times. V gene TRBV4-1 combines with J gene TRBJ2-3; TRBD2 matches at 13 bases. The length of the CDR3 is 16 residues. The germline gives CDR1 MGHRA, CDR2 YSYEKL. Trimming removed 3 bases from V and 4 bases from J; junction bases left unmatched: 4. The CDR3 DNA reads TGCGCCAGCAGCCAGCGAGGACTAGCGGGAGCAGATACGCAGTATTTT. The encoded protein is CASSQRGLAGADTQYF.

This chain uses TRBV9 with TRBJ1-2; D unclear. The length of the CDR3 is 14 residues. CDR1 and CDR2 from the germline V gene are SGDLS and YYNGEE. V was clipped by 0 bases and J by 6 bases, with 12 bases between them. The CDR3 sequence is CASSVEVGLDGYTF. The CDR3, as DNA: TGTGCCAGCAGCGTAGAAGTAGGGCTAGATGGCTACACCTTC.

This rearrangement joins TRBV20-1 to TRBJ2-3, with D perhaps TRBD1 (5 bases). Germline CDR1 reads DFQATT; CDR2 reads SNEGSKA (reference sequence). Between the trimmed V and J ends, which lost 5 bases and 0 bases, there was a span of 12 bases. CDR3 size: 14 residues. CDR3 sequence reads: CSAYQGLSTDTQYF. The DNA for the CDR3 is TGCAGTGCTTATCAGGGCTTAAGCACAGATACGCAGTATTTT.